The T cell receptor beta chain described here comes from a study of blood T cell repertoires in COVID-19. Measured with immunoSEQ multiplex PCR; TCRdb has only the in-frame clones, and not every one. The top ten hold about 2.2% of the sample, which has 100,000 to 150,000 clones, approximately 68% seen once. Trimming removed 4 bases from V and 0 bases from J, with 3 bases in between. Germline CDR1 SGHDN, CDR2 FVKESK. The CDR3 contains 12 residues. The clonotype was recovered from a woman aged 70-85 years with acute or convalescent COVID-19. The sample taken for sequencing was peripheral blood. The chain recombines TRBV14 with TRBJ1-2; D ambiguous. The CDR3 protein is CASSLANYGYTF. The DNA for the CDR3 is TGTGCCAGCAGCCTAGCTAACTATGGCTACACCTTC.